Following are 18 T cell receptor beta chains from one sample sequenced in a study of CD8 T cells in Susac syndrome. It was with random hexamers that roughly 0.45 to 1 ug RNA was reverse transcribed. From the immunoSEQ multiplex PCR reads, TCRdb called clonotypes with MiXCR, one entry per CDR3 protein. Of 20,000 or so distinct CDR3 sequences detected, 95% appear once; the ten largest clones hold about 0.23%. Sample: CD8+ T cells from PBMCs. These TCRs come from a human donor in good health.

This sequence joins TRBV11-2 and TRBJ2-7; D is perhaps TRBD1 (6 bases). In germline, CDR1 is SGHAT, CDR2 FQNNGV. V was clipped by 2 bases and J by 0 bases, with 20 bases between them. This CDR3 is built from 18 residues. This CDR3 is CASSLIVRGQRSSYEQYF. In nucleotides, the CDR3 is TGTGCCAGCAGCTTAATAGTGAGAGGACAGAGGAGCTCCTACGAGCAGTACTTC.

The chain uses TRBV7-9 and TRBJ1-1; D is possibly TRBD1 (5 bases). Germline CDR1 is SEHNR and CDR2 is FQNEAQ (reference sequence). V gave up 1 base and J gave up 0 bases, with 9 bases separating them. The length of the CDR3 is 15 residues. The CDR3 loop reads CASSLGGGLNTEAFF. The CDR3 nucleotides are TGTGCCAGCAGCTTAGGGGGCGGTCTGAACACTGAAGCTTTCTTT.

The rearrangement joins TRBV7-8 to TRBJ2-5; 7 bases are shared with TRBD1. The germline V gene encodes CDR1 SGHVS and CDR2 FQNEAQ. CDR3 length: 16 residues. After removal of 5 bases from V and 0 bases from J, the junction contained 9 bases not matched to a gene. CDR3 bases: TGTGCCAGCAGCCTACGACAGGGCTGGCACCAAGAGACCCAGTACTTC. Amino acid sequence: CASSLRQGWHQETQYF.

This rearrangement joins TRBV2 to TRBJ1-4; 8 positions match TRBD1. Looked up from germline, CDR1 is SNHLY and CDR2 is FYNNEI. J lost 6 bases, V lost 10 bases, and 10 bases had no gene match. This CDR3 has 14 residues. The CDR3 DNA sequence: TGTGCCACCAGGACCGGACAGGGAGATGAAAAACTGTTTTTT. Translating gives CATRTGQGDEKLFF.

V usage is TRBV27 and J usage is TRBJ2-2; possible D gene TRBD1, 6 bases. In germline, CDR1 is MNHEY, CDR2 SMNVEV (reference sequence). This CDR3 has 18 residues. Trimming took off 5 bases at V and 3 bases at J, with 22 bases between the two ends. Written as DNA, the CDR3 is TGTGCCAGCAGTCAGCTCGAGGTTGGGACACCTCACACCGGGGAGCTGTTTTTT. It translates to CASSQLEVGTPHTGELFF.

The genes are TRBV5-6 and TRBJ1-2; D is undetermined. The germline V gene has CDR1 SGHDT and CDR2 YYEEEE. The CDR3 is 12 residues long. V lost 1 base to trimming and J lost 4 bases, with 5 bases between them. CDR3 sequence: CASSLSGYGYTF. In nucleotides, the CDR3 is TGTGCCAGCAGCTTGTCGGGCTATGGCTACACCTTC.

J is TRBJ2-2 and V is TRBV15, with D unclear. From germline, CDR1 is LNHNV and CDR2 YYDKDF (reference sequence). Trimming stripped 4 bases from V and 6 bases from J, with 3 bases between. The CDR3 consists of 11 residues. The CDR3 sequence: CATSMAGELFF. The CDR3 bases are TGTGCCACCAGCATGGCCGGGGAGCTGTTTTTT.

This clonotype was recorded once. The rearrangement joins TRBV4-1 to TRBJ2-2; possibly TRBD1 for D (6 bases). Germline V lookup: CDR1 MGHRA, CDR2 YSYEKL. This CDR3 has 15 residues. The V end lost 1 base, the J end lost 7 bases, and 13 bases lay between the germline ends. The CDR3 DNA reads TGCGCCAGCAGCCAAGGGACAGAATCATACGGGGAGCTGTTTTTT. Protein product: CASSQGTESYGELFF.

This chain joins TRBV11-1 and TRBJ2-5; weak D call: TRBD2 (6 bases). V lost 2 bases to trimming and J lost 5 bases, with 18 bases between them. CDR1 and CDR2 from the germline V gene are SGHAT and FQDESV (reference sequence). This CDR3 is built from 16 residues. CDR3 nucleotides: TGTGCCAGCAGCTTAAGGAGAAATCCTAGCGTTGAGACCCAGTACTTC. It yields the protein CASSLRRNPSVETQYF.

The rearrangement uses TRBV5-4 and TRBJ2-1; no firm D call. Per the germline V gene, CDR1 is SGHNT and CDR2 is YYREEE (reference sequence). V lost 0 bases and J lost 5, with 6 bases in between. The CDR3 consists of 13 residues. CDR3 amino acids: CASSLGADNEQFF. The CDR3 DNA reads as TGTGCCAGCAGCTTGGGTGCGGACAATGAGCAGTTCTTC.

The chain carries TRBV7-9 and TRBJ2-5; maybe TRBD2 (7 bases). V was clipped by 5 bases and J by 3 bases, with 16 bases between them. The CDR3 length is 15 residues. Germline V gives CDR1 SEHNR, CDR2 FQNEAQ (reference sequence). The CDR3 region is CASSAGAIGEETQYF. The CDR3 DNA is TGTGCCAGCAGCGCGGGGGCCATAGGTGAAGAGACCCAGTACTTC.

The gene calls are TRBV24-1 and TRBJ2-2, with D unresolved. V dropped 0 bases and J dropped 3 bases, with 1 base sitting between them. This CDR3 is built from 13 residues. Per the germline V gene, CDR1 is KGHDR and CDR2 is SFDVKD. The CDR3, as DNA: TGTGCCACCAGTGATTTGGACACCGGGGAGCTGTTTTTT. Translation gives CATSDLDTGELFF.

The chain employs TRBV7-9 and TRBJ2-2; no reliable D call. Trimming removed 7 bases from V and 5 bases from J, with 8 bases in between. The CDR3 length is 12 residues. Germline loops: CDR1 SEHNR, CDR2 FQNEAQ (reference sequence). The CDR3 here is CASTKGTGELFF. The DNA of the CDR3 is TGTGCCAGCACCAAGGGAACCGGGGAGCTGTTTTTT.

The V and J genes are TRBV5-1 and TRBJ2-2; possible D gene TRBD2, 5 bases. The CDR3 consists of 14 residues. CDR1 is SGHRS, CDR2 YFSETQ, per germline. Trimming left V 3 bases short and J 6 bases short, with 12 bases between. The CDR3: CASSSTGWAGELFF. Written as DNA, the CDR3 is TGCGCCAGCAGCTCGACGGGATGGGCCGGGGAGCTGTTTTTT.

V usage is TRBV29-1 and J usage is TRBJ1-2; a weak D match, TRBD1 (5 bases). This CDR3 is built from 12 residues. Trimming took 2 bases from V and 6 from J, leaving 10 bases between them. Germline V CDR1 and CDR2: SQVTM, ANQGSEA. The CDR3 DNA sequence: TGCAGCGTTGAACGGTTGGGACATGGCTACACCTTC. Protein product: CSVERLGHGYTF.

This rearrangement joins TRBV27 to TRBJ2-7, with D perhaps TRBD1 (6 bases). There are 15 residues in the CDR3. Deletions cut 3 bases from V and 3 bases from J, with 15 bases between. Germline-derived CDR1 and CDR2 are MNHEY and SMNVEV (reference sequence). This chain's CDR3 is CASSFDRLPLYEQYF. The DNA for the CDR3 is TGTGCCAGCAGTTTTGACAGGCTCCCTCTCTACGAGCAGTACTTC.

The V and J genes are TRBV14 and TRBJ2-7; the D is unclear. The CDR3 contains 15 residues. Germline-derived CDR1 and CDR2 are SGHDN and FVKESK. V was trimmed by 3 bases and J by 0 bases, leaving 12 bases between them. The CDR3 bases are TGTGCCAGCAGCCATCCCGGACGGAACTCCTACGAGCAGTACTTC. Translated, it gives CASSHPGRNSYEQYF.

This chain uses TRBV5-8 with TRBJ2-3, with 10 nucleotides matching TRBD1. Germline lookup yields CDR1 SGHTS and CDR2 YDEGEE. The CDR3 sequence is 17 residues long. V was clipped by 4 bases and J by 0 bases; unmatched bases: 8. CDR3 region: CASSPAGTGASTDTQYF. In DNA, the CDR3 is TGTGCCAGCAGCCCGGCTGGGACAGGGGCTAGCACAGATACGCAGTATTTT.